This is a list of T cell receptor beta chains from one sample in a study of blood T cell repertoires in COVID-19. Clones were sequenced by immunoSEQ multiplex PCR, and TCRdb holds only the in-frame ones, with some missing. Counted here are around 200,000 clones, around 83% occurring once; the ten biggest clones make up 7% to 10%. Specimen: peripheral blood. Receptors were obtained from a woman aged 50 to 60 with acute or convalescent COVID-19. Each CDR3 is given with its conserved first and last residue.

j_call,v_call,cdr3_aa
TRBJ2-7,TRBV6-1,CASSADRARGGDPYEQYF
TRBJ1-3,TRBV5-8,CASSLGGWSGNTIYF
TRBJ1-2,TRBV29-1,CSVPRGSGGAPGGYTF
TRBJ2-2,TRBV27,CASSLGLAVGELFF
TRBJ2-1,TRBV7-3,CASSLLSTGQGEQFF
TRBJ2-7,TRBV6-6,CASRQGQGIYEQYF
TRBJ2-1,TRBV24-1,CATSDSPAEDYNEQFF
TRBJ2-7,TRBV10-3,CAISDHPGAASYEQYF
TRBJ1-1,TRBV5-1,CASGPGQPNTEAFF
TRBJ2-3,TRBV5-4,CATGGAGTDTQYF
TRBJ2-1,TRBV6-5,CASSCPTGQRDNEQFF